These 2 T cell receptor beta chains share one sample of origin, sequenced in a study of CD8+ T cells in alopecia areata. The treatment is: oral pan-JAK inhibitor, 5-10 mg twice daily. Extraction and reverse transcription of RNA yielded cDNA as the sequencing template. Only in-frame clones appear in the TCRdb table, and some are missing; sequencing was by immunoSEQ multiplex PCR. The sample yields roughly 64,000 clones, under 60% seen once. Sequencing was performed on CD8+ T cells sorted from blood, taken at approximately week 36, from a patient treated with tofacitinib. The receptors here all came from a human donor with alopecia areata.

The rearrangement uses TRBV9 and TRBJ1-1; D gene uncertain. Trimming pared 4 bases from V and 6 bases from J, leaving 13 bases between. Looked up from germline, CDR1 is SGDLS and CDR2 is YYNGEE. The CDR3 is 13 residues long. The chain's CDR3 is CASSPAGKAEAFF. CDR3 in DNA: TGTGCCAGCAGCCCAGCTGGGAAGGCTGAAGCTTTCTTT. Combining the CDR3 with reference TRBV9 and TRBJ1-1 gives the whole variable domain DSGVTQTPKHLITATGQRVTLRCSPRSGDLSVYWYQQSLDQGLQFLIQYYNGEERAKGNILERFSAQQFPDLHSELNLSSLELGDSALYFCASSPAGKAEAFFGQGTRLTVV.

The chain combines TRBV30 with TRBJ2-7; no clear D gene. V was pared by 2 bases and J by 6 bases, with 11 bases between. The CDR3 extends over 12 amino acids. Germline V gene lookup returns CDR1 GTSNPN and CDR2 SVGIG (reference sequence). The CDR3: CAWSTGPGEQYF. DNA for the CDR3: TGTGCCTGGAGTACCGGGCCGGGCGAGCAGTACTTC.